This note documents a single T cell receptor beta chain sequence. This specimen comes from a study of Ad26.COV2.S vaccination and SARS-CoV-2 variants. Sequencing used immunoSEQ multiplex PCR; TCRdb keeps in-frame clones, though not all of them. The table shows approximately 300,000 clones, with around four fifths occurring only once. V lost 4 bases and J 0 bases, leaving 6 bases between the germline ends. Germline lookup yields CDR1 SGHTA and CDR2 FQGNSA. This CDR3 region has 13 residues. The treatment denotes: some 20 received Ad26.COV2.S at low or high dose, single or two shots; about 5 received placebo; per-sample allocation not given. Sampling took place 63 days after the first vaccine or placebo injection.

This chain links TRBV7-2 with TRBJ1-1; D uncertain. The specimen comprised peripheral blood, sampled in a trial of Ad26.COV2.S vaccine versus placebo. The source is a person between 18 and 60 years old who received the Ad26.COV2.S COVID-19 vaccine or a placebo. The chain's CDR3 is CASSYSVNTEAFF. Written as DNA, the CDR3 is TGTGCCAGCAGCTATAGCGTGAACACTGAAGCTTTCTTT.